Presented here are 22 T cell receptor beta chains from one specimen sequenced in a study of T cells in Graves' hyperthyroidism and ophthalmopathy. RNA transcripts gave rise to amplified TCR beta CDR3 regions. First-round RT-PCR with HTBI primers amplified the TCR CDR3 region. One entry per CDR3 protein results from TCRdb running MiXCR on the multiplex PCR reads. Here the sample spans hundreds of thousands of distinct CDR3 sequences, less than 45% being singletons. The sequenced material came from peripheral blood or thyroid tissue (not recorded which). The receptors derive from an adult man with Graves' disease, either hyperthyroidism or ophthalmopathy (not recorded which).

This CDR3 is CASSLQGNEQLFF. In nucleotides, the CDR3 is TGCGCCAGCAGCCTACAGGGAAACGAACAACTGTTTTTT. V usage is TRBV4-1 and J usage is TRBJ1-4; D perhaps matches TRBD1 (6 bases). V lost 4 bases and J 12 bases, leaving 15 bases between the germline ends. In germline, CDR1 is MGHRA, CDR2 YSYEKL. The CDR3 is made up of 13 amino acids.

The V gene is TRBV24-1, the J gene TRBJ1-5; 7 bases fit TRBD1. The CDR3 contains 18 residues. The trim removed 11 bases at V and 0 bases at J, leaving 18 bases unmatched. Germline CDR1 reads KGHDR; CDR2 reads SFDVKD. CDR3 DNA sequence: TGTGCCAGCAGACCTCCCAGGGGGGTATCCTATAGCAATCAGCCCCAGCATTTT. Its translation is CASRPPRGVSYSNQPQHF.

This chain connects TRBV10-3 to TRBJ1-6; perhaps TRBD1 as D (5 bases). Trimming stripped 9 bases from V and 9 bases from J, with 15 bases between. The CDR3 has 13 residues. CDR1 is ENHRY and CDR2 is SYGVKD in the germline V gene. CDR3 nucleotides: TGTGCCATGAGGGACCGTGGTGGTTCACCCCTCCACTTT. Translating it yields CAMRDRGGSPLHF.

This clonotype was recorded at least ten times. This chain joins TRBV7-8 and TRBJ1-1; no firm D call. Germline-derived CDR1 and CDR2 are SGHVS and FQNEAQ. This CDR3 is built from 14 residues. Trimming cost V 5 bases and J 4 bases, with 14 bases left between them. CDR3 loop: CASSPLVGFTEAFF. CDR3 in DNA: TGTGCCAGCAGCCCATTGGTCGGGTTCACTGAAGCTTTCTTT.

This clonotype was observed a handful of times. The chain couples TRBV5-1 to TRBJ2-7, with 7 nucleotides matching TRBD2. J was trimmed by 2 bases and V by 0 bases; bases with no gene match: 5. The germline V gene has CDR1 SGHRS and CDR2 YFSETQ. This CDR3 has 15 amino acids. The CDR3 loop reads CASSLVLADPYEQYF. The CDR3 bases are TGCGCCAGCAGCTTGGTTCTAGCGGACCCCTACGAGCAGTACTTC.

This clonotype was counted many times. V gene TRBV9 combines with J gene TRBJ2-7; possibly TRBD1 for D (6 bases). V gave up 2 bases and J gave up 5 bases, with 11 bases separating them. CDR1 is SGDLS, CDR2 YYNGEE, per germline. This CDR3 spans 13 amino acids. The CDR3 DNA reads TGTGCCAGCAGCGTCCAGGGGTGGGACGAGCAGTACTTC. Translated, it gives CASSVQGWDEQYF. Combining the CDR3 with reference TRBV9 and TRBJ2-7 gives the whole variable domain DSGVTQTPKHLITATGQRVTLRCSPRSGDLSVYWYQQSLDQGLQFLIQYYNGEERAKGNILERFSAQQFPDLHSELNLSSLELGDSALYFCASSVQGWDEQYFGPGTRLTVT.

The chain uses TRBV12-3 or TRBV12-4 and TRBJ2-7, with a weak D call TRBD2 (5 bases). The CDR3 is 14 residues long. Trimming stripped 0 bases from V and 5 bases from J, with 11 bases between. The CDR3 reads CASSLAGEGDEQYF. For the CDR3, the DNA is TGTGCCAGCAGTTTAGCGGGAGAGGGAGACGAGCAGTACTTC.

DNA for the CDR3: TGTGCCAGCAGCTTAGAAAGGGGACAGAGCTACGAGCAGTACTTC. This codes for CASSLERGQSYEQYF. The rearrangement links TRBV7-9 to TRBJ2-7, with 7 bases aligning to TRBD1. The trim removed 1 base at V and 3 bases at J, leaving 6 bases unmatched. Germline assignment: CDR1 SEHNR and CDR2 FQNEAQ (reference sequence). CDR3 size: 15 residues.

This clonotype turned up a few times. This sequence may be a read error, since a much larger clone differs from it by one base. The genes are TRBV7-9 and TRBJ1-5; TRBD1 is a possible D gene (5 bases). The CDR3 is 14 residues long. Per the germline V gene, CDR1 is SEHNR and CDR2 is FQNEAQ (reference sequence). CDR3 sequence reads: CASSVSGTNQSQHF. CDR3 DNA sequence: TGTGCCAGCAGCGTCTCAGGGACCAATCAGTCCCAGCATTTT.

V gene TRBV25-1 combines with J gene TRBJ2-7; TRBD1 is a possible D gene (7 bases). The ends were cut back, 3 bases at V and 2 bases at J, with 14 bases in the middle. The CDR3 sequence is 15 residues long. Looked up from germline, CDR1 is MGHDK and CDR2 is SYGVNS. CDR3 loop: CASSDRGTVTYEQYF. The CDR3 DNA reads as TGTGCCAGCAGTGATCGCGGGACAGTGACCTACGAGCAGTACTTC.

This clonotype was counted a few times. This rearrangement joins TRBV7-9 to TRBJ1-3; D gene uncertain. The germline V and J ends were trimmed by 8 bases and 0 bases, with 14 bases remaining between them. This CDR3 has 15 residues. Germline V lookup: CDR1 SEHNR, CDR2 FQNEAQ (reference sequence). DNA for the CDR3: TGTGCCAGCGGGTACAGCACCCGCTCTGGAAACACCATATATTTT. Translating it yields CASGYSTRSGNTIYF. The complete variable domain, with remaining parts taken from reference TRBV7-9 and TRBJ1-3, reads DTGVSQNPRHKITKRGQNVTFRCDPISEHNRLYWYRQTLGQGPEFLTYFQNEAQLEKSRLLSDRFSAERPKGSFSTLEIQRTEQGDSAMYLCASGYSTRSGNTIYFGEGSWLTVV.

The V gene is TRBV4-1, the J gene TRBJ1-5, with unresolved D. V lost 2 bases to trimming and J lost 0 bases, with 5 bases between them. The CDR3 loop spans 14 amino acids. Germline CDR1 is MGHRA and CDR2 is YSYEKL. The CDR3 is CASSQIISNQPQHF. DNA of the CDR3: TGCGCCAGCAGCCAAATAATTAGCAATCAGCCCCAGCATTTT.

This chain connects TRBV7-2 to TRBJ2-1; 11 bases are shared with TRBD2. Losses at the gene ends were 4 bases for V and 6 bases for J; bases not matched to a gene: 5. The CDR3 sequence is 15 residues long. Per germline, CDR1 SGHTA and CDR2 FQGNSA. The CDR3 spells CASSSHLAGGNEQFF. DNA for the CDR3: TGTGCCAGCAGCTCCCACCTAGCGGGGGGCAATGAGCAGTTCTTC.

At least ten counts were recorded for this clonotype. The junction departs from the called germline gene at one end, perhaps through a read error. The V gene is TRBV7-7, the J gene TRBJ2-5; D gene ambiguous. In germline, CDR1 is SSHAT, CDR2 FNYEAQ (reference sequence). The CDR3 is 13 residues long. Written as DNA, the CDR3 is TGTGCTAGCAGCTTGGACCTCCAGAAGACCCAGTACTTC. Its translation: CASSLDLQKTQYF.

This chain links TRBV6-5 with TRBJ1-2, with unresolved D. CDR1 and CDR2 (germline): MNHEY, SVGAGI. Trimming shortened V by 7 bases and J by 6 bases, and 15 bases separated the two germline ends. The CDR3 spans 13 residues. The CDR3 sequence: CASKPIGSDGYTF. CDR3 nucleotide sequence: TGTGCCAGCAAACCGATAGGGTCGGATGGCTACACCTTC.

This clonotype was seen many times. The chain carries TRBV5-1 and TRBJ2-6; 8 bases align to TRBD1. Germline CDR1 reads SGHRS; CDR2 reads YFSETQ. The V gene end was trimmed by 4 bases and the J gene end by 7 bases; junction bases not matched to a gene: 7. The CDR3 has 15 residues. CDR3 DNA sequence: TGCGCCAGCAGCCTACGGACAGGGAATGCCAACGTCCTGACTTTC. This translates into CASSLRTGNANVLTF.

This clonotype was detected only once. The chain combines TRBV2 with TRBJ1-5; D unresolved. The CDR3 length is 14 residues. Between the trimmed V and J ends, which lost 4 bases and 5 bases, there was a span of 12 bases. The germline V gene encodes CDR1 SNHLY and CDR2 FYNNEI. CDR3 nucleotide sequence: TGTGCCAGCAGTGGTGGGGTAGGAGATCAGCCCCAGCATTTT. Its translation is CASSGGVGDQPQHF.

This clonotype turned up a few times. The chain recombines TRBV2 with TRBJ1-3; D unclear. The V gene lost 9 bases and the J gene lost 0 bases, with 12 bases spanning the gap. From germline, CDR1 is SNHLY and CDR2 FYNNEI. This CDR3 has 14 residues. The CDR3 bases are TGTGCCAGTGAGAACTGGAGCTCTGGAAACACCATATATTTT. Translating gives CASENWSSGNTIYF.

The V call is TRBV27, the J call TRBJ1-2, with D unclear. The CDR3 runs 14 residues. With 2 bases removed from V and 4 bases from J, the gap between germline ends came to 11 bases. Germline V gene data show CDR1 as MNHEY and CDR2 as SMNVEV (reference sequence). The CDR3 nucleotides are TGTGCCAGCAGTTTAAAGACTTACGGCTATGGCTACACCTTC. It is translated as CASSLKTYGYGYTF.

This clonotype was recorded at least ten times. The rearrangement links TRBV10-3 to TRBJ2-5, with D possibly TRBD1 on 5 matching bases. Germline assignment: CDR1 ENHRY and CDR2 SYGVKD. The CDR3 runs 13 residues. With 6 bases removed from V and 2 bases from J, the gap between germline ends came to 10 bases. The CDR3 sequence: CAISRDSQETQYF. CDR3 in DNA: TGTGCCATCAGCCGAGACAGTCAAGAGACCCAGTACTTC.

The chain couples TRBV29-1 to TRBJ2-5; D remains unclear. Trimming took 6 bases from V and 4 from J, leaving 9 bases between them. The germline gives CDR1 SQVTM, CDR2 ANQGSEA. The CDR3 consists of 11 residues. CDR3 sequence: CSVDNGETQYF. CDR3 nucleotides: TGCAGCGTCGACAACGGAGAGACCCAGTACTTC.

V usage is TRBV2 and J usage is TRBJ1-5; no definite D call. This CDR3 region has 9 residues. CDR1 and CDR2 from the germline V gene are SNHLY and FYNNEI. With 5 bases removed from V and 11 bases from J, the gap between germline ends came to 4 bases. The CDR3 is CASSFSQHF. The CDR3, as DNA: TGTGCCAGCAGTTTTTCCCAGCATTTT. The whole variable domain, filled in from reference TRBV2 and TRBJ1-5, reads EPEVTQTPSHQVTQMGQEVILRCVPISNHLYFYWYRQILGQKVEFLVSFYNNEISEKSEIFDDQFSVERPDGSNFTLKIRSTKLEDSAMYFCASSFSQHFGDGTRLSIL.